These 6 T cell receptor beta chains were all obtained from the same sample, sequenced in a study of OX40 agonist ivuxolimab in advanced cancers. Only in-frame clones appear in the TCRdb table, and some are missing; sequencing was by immunoSEQ multiplex PCR. The repertoire consists of some 19,000 clones, with 65% to 85% occurring once and the leading ten covering about 27%. The material sequenced was CD4+ or CD8+ T cells sorted from blood, taken in a trial of the OX40 agonist ivuxolimab. The receptors derive from an adult with an advanced solid tumor such as melanoma, head and neck, liver or kidney cancer.

This clone showed up just once. This chain links TRBV14 with TRBJ2-7; D gene ambiguous. Trimming removed 0 bases at V and 1 base at J, with 7 bases between. Looked up from germline, CDR1 is SGHDN and CDR2 is FVKESK. The CDR3 has 14 residues. The CDR3 here is CASSQELGSYEQYF. The CDR3 bases are TGTGCCAGCAGCCAAGAGCTTGGATCCTACGAGCAGTACTTC.

This chain links TRBV7-8 with TRBJ1-5; D is ambiguous. Trimming removed 2 bases at V and 5 bases at J, with 10 bases between. CDR3 length: 14 residues. Germline V gene data show CDR1 as SGHVS and CDR2 as FQNEAQ. The CDR3 region is CASSLRGGDQPQHF. DNA of the CDR3: TGTGCCAGCAGCTTACGAGGCGGGGATCAGCCCCAGCATTTT.

The chain joins TRBV7-8 to TRBJ2-7; possibly TRBD1 for D (6 bases). The CDR3 spans 15 residues. CDR1 is SGHVS, CDR2 FQNEAQ, per germline. The V end lost 7 bases, the J end lost 1 base, and 17 bases lay between the germline ends. This CDR3 is CASIPAWGPSYEQYF. The CDR3 DNA reads TGTGCCAGCATCCCGGCGTGGGGGCCTTCCTACGAGCAGTACTTC.

The V and J genes are TRBV6-1 and TRBJ1-1, with D possibly TRBD1 on 6 matching bases. Germline loops: CDR1 MNHNS, CDR2 SASEGT. V was trimmed by 6 bases and J by 1 base, leaving 12 bases between them. The CDR3 is 14 residues long. CDR3: CASSLEGENTEAFF. DNA for the CDR3: TGTGCCAGCAGCCTCGAGGGGGAGAACACTGAAGCTTTCTTT.

The rearrangement joins TRBV10-1 to TRBJ1-6, with 8 nucleotides matching TRBD1. The CDR3 is 14 amino acids. After removal of 8 bases from V and 9 bases from J, the junction contained 9 bases not matched to a gene. CDR1 and CDR2 from the germline V gene are WNHNN and SYGVQD (reference sequence). Here the CDR3 DNA reads TGCGCCAGCGATAAAACAGGGGGTATTTCACCCCTCCACTTT. Encoded protein: CASDKTGGISPLHF.

The rearrangement links TRBV19 to TRBJ2-1, with D unclear. CDR1 LNHDA and CDR2 SQIVND come from the germline V gene (reference sequence). The CDR3 covers 14 residues. Trimming took off 7 bases at V and 5 bases at J, with 15 bases between the two ends. The CDR3 coding sequence is TGTGCCAGTACCTCCCAGGTTGGGCACAATGAGCAGTTCTTC. This translates into CASTSQVGHNEQFF.